This T cell receptor (beta chain) originates from a study of T cell responses to AZD1222 COVID-19 vaccine (dated by TCRdb to the early 2020s). For the study in its entirety: AZD1222 recipients whose second dose came at about 4 weeks and those whose second dose came at about 12 weeks were combined into one group, since spike-specific TCR depth and breadth did not differ between the two schedules. Trial participants were enrolled by age into subgroups of 18-55, 56-69 and 70-plus years, and around 150, 29 and 61 TCR-sequenced participants, respectively, were included in these subgroups. TCR sequencing was performed for roughly 250 trial participants, of whom some 200 were given two doses of AZD1222 and around 25 were given two doses of MenACWY control vaccine.

What the study reported, not specific to this receptor: Spike-specific TCR breadth and depth rose significantly after two AZD1222 doses compared with day 0 and with MenACWY recipients. Conclusions about previously exposed vaccinees were limited because only five to seven AZD1222 recipients were SARS-CoV-2 seropositive at baseline. Vaccine-associated CD4 TCRs spanned the whole spike protein, with dominant responses in regions 160-218 and 743-854. Reportedly, almost half of the unique spike-specific TCRs recognized epitopes lying outside the regions that are mutated in the B.1.351 and B.1.1.7 variants. Participants were mostly white British, with more females than males. The authors suggested clonal diversity may have been underestimated. In the small 56-69-year group, the increase in depth fell short of significance, most likely because of low power. Because no day 14 peak-response samples were available, the repertoires could be characterized only after the peak T cell response.

The CDR3 regions of human TCRbeta chains were analyzed by immunosequencing. The paper's processing steps were these. TCRs in the repertoires were compared against a reference library of SARS-CoV-2-specific TCRs that had been generated with the MIRA antigen-specificity platform. Breadth meant the fraction of unique TCRs that were SARS-CoV-2-associated, whereas depth meant the fraction of total T cells that were SARS-CoV-2-associated. Using the MIRA data, each spike-specific TCR was assigned both to the spike region to which the TCR was reactive and to a CD4 or CD8 class. Log10-transformed breadth and depth values were compared by one-way ANOVA with Sidak's multiple comparisons tests. TCRdb provides this immuneACCESS table in a form limited to in-frame rearrangements. Some clones are lacking; in checked studies, under half of them reflect an unresolved V gene, and why the rest are absent is not known. From that table come the V and J calls and clone size; the DNA was used to work out D and trimming. In all, the sample holds tens of thousands of clones, and approximately 90% of those were seen once. The top ten constitute roughly 5.2% of the sample.

V was cut back by 4 bases and J by 9 bases, leaving a gap of 19 bases between them. The CDR3, cysteine through phenylalanine, is 16 amino acids long. Only CDR3 DNA is held: 48 bases, read in frame from base 1. The germline V gene supplies CDR1 MDHEN and CDR2 SYDVKM. In the case of this clone: The clone's antigen remains unknown. The input lacks base qualities; no much larger clone sits a single base away.

Interpreted using the paper, the time point label stands for: baseline before first vaccination. The vaccinee samples were drawn from two UK trials, COV001 and COV002, one of which was a single-blind randomized controlled phase 2/3 trial testing AZD1222 (ChAdOx1 nCoV-19) in healthy adults. For TCRbeta chain sequencing, PBMC samples from trial participants were taken at day 0 and at day 28 after the second dose. The rearrangement combines TRBV28 with TRBJ1-6; perhaps TRBD1 is the D gene, with 6 bases matching. Specimen: peripheral blood, collected on day 0 of AZD1222 vaccination. The sequence derives from an adult in good health. The CDR3 region: CASSSPGEGRGSPLHF. The DNA reads as follows: TGTGCCAGCAGTTCCCCAGGGGAGGGTAGGGGTTCACCCCTCCACTTT.